The 6 T cell receptor beta chains presented below share a single source sample, sequenced in a study of identical twins. TCRdb reanalysed the 5' RACE reads using MiXCR and keeps one entry per CDR3 protein. The sample lists around 370,000 distinct CDR3 sequences, 7% to 9.5% occurring once. The sequenced material came from naive T cells sorted from blood. These TCRs come from a woman between 50 and 59 years old in good health.

The chain is built from TRBV6-1 and TRBJ2-3; D possibly corresponds to TRBD2 (7 bases). Germline V lookup: CDR1 MNHNS, CDR2 SASEGT. V was trimmed by 2 bases and J by 5 bases, leaving 14 bases between them. The CDR3 runs to 15 residues. As DNA, the CDR3 is TGTGCCAGCAGTGAAAGGGGGGGAGTCGGAGATACGCAGTATTTT. Protein sequence: CASSERGGVGDTQYF.

The chain links TRBV14 to TRBJ1-5, with D perhaps TRBD1 (6 bases). Germline CDR1 SGHDN, CDR2 FVKESK. CDR3 size: 13 residues. The V end was cut by 3 bases, the J end by 4 bases, with 7 bases between. The CDR3 here is CASSHGTNQPQHF. The CDR3 DNA reads TGTGCCAGCAGCCACGGGACAAATCAGCCCCAGCATTTT.

V is TRBV11-2 and J is TRBJ2-1; D call uncertain. The CDR3 covers 12 residues. The V gene's germline CDR1 is SGHAT and CDR2 FQNNGV. V was trimmed by 4 bases and J by 13 bases, leaving 14 bases between them. The CDR3 protein is CASSSGQSLQFF. Here the CDR3 DNA reads TGTGCCAGCAGCTCTGGGCAGTCTCTCCAGTTCTTC. The complete variable domain, with remaining parts taken from reference TRBV11-2 and TRBJ2-1, reads EAGVAQSPRYKIIEKRQSVAFWCNPISGHATLYWYQQILGQGPKLLIQFQNNGVVDDSQLPKDRFSAERLKGVDSTLKIQPAKLEDSAVYLCASSSGQSLQFFGPGTRLTVL.

The V and J genes are TRBV2 and TRBJ1-1; D ambiguous. Trimming pared 0 bases from V and 4 bases from J, leaving 6 bases between. The length of the CDR3 is 13 residues. The germline V gene has CDR1 SNHLY and CDR2 FYNNEI. The CDR3 spells CASSEARVTEAFF. The CDR3 DNA reads as TGTGCCAGCAGTGAAGCTCGGGTCACTGAAGCTTTCTTT. Variable domain in full (rest from reference TRBV2 and TRBJ1-1): EPEVTQTPSHQVTQMGQEVILRCVPISNHLYFYWYRQILGQKVEFLVSFYNNEISEKSEIFDDQFSVERPDGSNFTLKIRSTKLEDSAMYFCASSEARVTEAFFGQGTRLTVV.

The chain couples TRBV27 to TRBJ2-6; D ambiguous. Germline CDR1 reads MNHEY; CDR2 reads SMNVEV (reference sequence). V was pared by 2 bases and J by 9 bases, with 11 bases between. The length of the CDR3 is 14 residues. CDR3 coding DNA: TGTGCCAGCAGTTTAGGTTCGGTAGGCAACGTCCTGACTTTC. Translating gives CASSLGSVGNVLTF.

The chain is built from TRBV5-6 and TRBJ2-7, with 9 bases aligning to TRBD1. The junction had 10 bases not matched to a gene; V was cut back by 4 bases and J by 5 bases. The germline gives CDR1 SGHDT, CDR2 YYEEEE. The CDR3 length is 15 residues. CDR3 in amino acids: CASSPTGQGANEQYF. The CDR3 DNA reads as TGTGCCAGCAGCCCAACGGGACAGGGTGCCAACGAGCAGTACTTC.